Each of the 26 T cell receptor beta chains below was sequenced from the same sample in a study of beta chain features in type 1 diabetes. Expressed TCRB transcripts were sequenced after all isolated RNA was converted to cDNA. Clones were read by immunoSEQ multiplex PCR, and TCRdb kept only the in-frame ones, dropping some. The sample comprises more than 95,000 clones, roughly a sixth of which are singletons, and roughly 2.5% rests with the top ten. These receptors are not linked to any known antigen. Whole-study results and caveats: All four CD4+ subsets from Type 1 diabetes patients carried moderately but significantly shorter TCRB CDR3s.

Sequencing was done on a sample of central memory CD4+ T cells from blood. Every receptor here comes from a man aged 18-30 years with type 1 diabetes.

This clone is labeled medium-sized. The chain joins TRBV5-1 to TRBJ2-3; TRBD1 agrees at 8 bases. This CDR3 has 17 amino acids. V gave up 0 bases and J gave up 0 bases; unmatched junction bases: 6. Germline CDR1 SGHRS, CDR2 YFSETQ. The CDR3 spells CASSLARDRTSTDTQYF. The DNA for the CDR3 is TGCGCCAGCAGCTTGGCCCGGGACAGGACTAGCACAGATACGCAGTATTTT.

This chain joins TRBV7-6 and TRBJ2-2, with D perhaps TRBD2 (5 bases). V lost 0 bases to trimming and J lost 5 bases, with 7 bases between them. From germline, CDR1 is SGHVS and CDR2 FNYEAQ. There are 14 residues in the CDR3. CDR3 coding DNA: TGTGCCAGCAGCTTAGCGGGCGGGACCGGGGAGCTGTTTTTT. Amino acid sequence: CASSLAGGTGELFF.

This chain uses TRBV30 with TRBJ2-7; D is undetermined. V was pared by 2 bases and J by 5 bases, with 7 bases between. Germline assignment: CDR1 GTSNPN and CDR2 SVGIG (reference sequence). The length of the CDR3 is 11 residues. CDR3 DNA sequence: TGTGCCTGGAGTTCCCCAAACGAGCAGTACTTC. Its translation is CAWSSPNEQYF.

This clone has only a few counts. The chain's CDR3 is CASSTVTYNEQFF. The CDR3 DNA reads TGTGCCAGCAGCACCGTTACCTACAATGAGCAGTTCTTC. The chain carries TRBV7-2 and TRBJ2-1, with D unclear. The CDR3 has 13 amino acids. The V gene lost 5 bases and the J gene lost 2 bases, with 7 bases spanning the gap. Germline CDR1 SGHTA, CDR2 FQGNSA.

Only a few counts were recorded for this clone. The J gene is TRBJ2-7, the V gene TRBV7-2; D may match TRBD1 or TRBD2 (5 bases each). The ends were cut back, 4 bases at V and 0 bases at J, with 10 bases in the middle. Germline CDR1 SGHTA, CDR2 FQGNSA. The CDR3 length is 14 residues. CDR3 nucleotide sequence: TGTGCCAGCAGCTCCATCGGGACCTCCTACGAGCAGTACTTC. Residues: CASSSIGTSYEQYF. Filled out from reference TRBV7-2 and TRBJ2-7, the complete variable domain reads GAGVSQSPSNKVTEKGKDVELRCDPISGHTALYWYRQSLGQGLEFLIYFQGNSAPDKSGLPSDRFSAERTGGSVSTLTIQRTQQEDSAVYLCASSSIGTSYEQYFGPGTRLTVT.

This clone showed up just a few times. This chain connects TRBV9 to TRBJ2-3, with D possibly matching TRBD1 (5 bases). CDR3 size: 14 residues. The V gene lost 2 bases and the J gene lost 1 base, with 8 bases spanning the gap. Per germline, CDR1 SGDLS and CDR2 YYNGEE. CDR3 amino acids: CASSVQGGTDTQYF. In DNA form, the CDR3 reads TGTGCCAGCAGCGTCCAGGGTGGCACAGATACGCAGTATTTT. Looking up the rest from reference TRBV9 and TRBJ2-3 gives the full variable domain: DSGVTQTPKHLITATGQRVTLRCSPRSGDLSVYWYQQSLDQGLQFLIQYYNGEERAKGNILERFSAQQFPDLHSELNLSSLELGDSALYFCASSVQGGTDTQYFGPGTRLTVL.

This rearrangement joins TRBV29-1 to TRBJ1-2, with D uncertain. V lost 4 bases and J 9 bases, leaving 18 bases between the germline ends. Germline loops: CDR1 SQVTM, CDR2 ANQGSEA. This CDR3 has 13 amino acids. CDR3 DNA: TGCAGCGTTGTCCCGGATCTCGCCGGGCGCTACACCTTC. Protein: CSVVPDLAGRYTF. Full variable domain (rest looked up from reference TRBV29-1 and TRBJ1-2): SAVISQKPSRDICQRGTSLTIQCQVDSQVTMMFWYRQQPGQSLTLIATANQGSEATYESGFVIDKFPISRPNLTFSTLTVSNMSPEDSSIYLCSVVPDLAGRYTFGSGTRLTVV.

This clone showed up just a few times. The genes are TRBV29-1 and TRBJ2-7; no reliable D call. The V and J ends lost 6 bases and 5 bases respectively, with 17 bases between them. Germline CDR1 and CDR2: SQVTM and ANQGSEA. The CDR3 is 13 residues long. The CDR3, as DNA: TGCAGCGTGGGCAGTCAGGAATTTGACGAGCAGTACTTC. It is translated as CSVGSQEFDEQYF.

This clone showed up just a few times. J is TRBJ2-1 and V is TRBV27; 9 bases map to TRBD1. Germline V gives CDR1 MNHEY, CDR2 SMNVEV (reference sequence). V shed 8 bases and J 3 bases; nucleotides not matched to a gene: 8. This CDR3 has 15 residues. CDR3 protein: CASGLQGAIYNEQFF. The CDR3 DNA is TGTGCCAGCGGGCTACAGGGGGCCATCTACAATGAGCAGTTCTTC.

This chain links TRBV28 with TRBJ2-5; possibly TRBD2 for D (5 bases). V dropped 6 bases and J dropped 1 base, with 12 bases sitting between them. CDR1 is MDHEN and CDR2 is SYDVKM in the germline V gene. The CDR3 sequence is 14 residues long. The CDR3 reads CASRLAYPQETQYF. The CDR3 coding sequence is TGTGCCAGCAGGCTAGCATACCCCCAAGAGACCCAGTACTTC.

Only a few counts were recorded for this clone. CDR3 protein: CATSKGTGGANVLTF. The DNA for the CDR3 is TGTGCCACCAGCAAGGGGACCGGGGGGGCCAACGTCCTGACTTTC. The chain recombines TRBV15 with TRBJ2-6; D possibly uses TRBD1 or TRBD2 (5 bases each). Trimming pared 4 bases from V and 4 bases from J, leaving 11 bases between. The germline gives CDR1 LNHNV, CDR2 YYDKDF (reference sequence). This CDR3 is built from 15 residues.

V usage is TRBV6-1 and J usage is TRBJ2-5; 7 bases align to TRBD2. There are 15 residues in the CDR3. CDR1 and CDR2 from the germline V gene are MNHNS and SASEGT. After removal of 6 bases from V and 4 bases from J, the junction contained 11 bases not matched to a gene. Here the CDR3 DNA reads TGTGCCAGCAGCCTGCTAGGGCGGGAGCCAGAGACCCAGTACTTC. The encoded protein is CASSLLGREPETQYF.

This rearrangement joins TRBV7-3 to TRBJ2-3; 9 bases fit TRBD1. Germline V gives CDR1 SGHTA, CDR2 FQGTGA. The CDR3 loop spans 14 amino acids. The V segment lost 5 bases and the J segment 4 bases; nucleotides outside the gene matches: 4. This CDR3 reads CASSPGTGPDTQYF. For the CDR3, the DNA is TGTGCCAGCAGCCCCGGGACAGGGCCAGATACGCAGTATTTT.

V is TRBV4-3 and J is TRBJ2-1; 11 bases line up with TRBD1. The CDR3 has 18 amino acids. V trimming: 4 bases; J trimming: 8 bases; junction bases outside the gene matches: 16. The germline V gene encodes CDR1 LGHNA and CDR2 YSLEER. The CDR3, as DNA: TGCGCCAGCAGCCCCGGCAGGGCGGACAGGGGGCGCGGGGATGAGCAGTTCTTC. It encodes CASSPGRADRGRGDEQFF.

The chain has TRBV7-2 and TRBJ2-3; D may match TRBD1 or TRBD2 (5 bases each). V dropped 2 bases and J dropped 4 bases, with 10 bases sitting between them. The length of the CDR3 is 14 residues. CDR1 and CDR2 from the germline V gene are SGHTA and FQGNSA. The CDR3 loop is CASSLIEGSDTQYF. For the CDR3, the DNA is TGTGCCAGCAGCTTAATTGAGGGGTCAGATACGCAGTATTTT.

In its sample, this clone was seen a few times. The rearrangement uses TRBV7-2 and TRBJ2-7; D is uncertain. Germline values: CDR1 SGHTA, CDR2 FQGNSA. This CDR3 is built from 14 residues. Trimming removed 3 bases from V and 4 bases from J, with 13 bases in between. In nucleotides, the CDR3 is TGTGCCAGCAGCTTCCCCACGGGCGTTTACGAGCAGTACTTC. It specifies CASSFPTGVYEQYF. Full variable domain (remainder filled in from reference TRBV7-2 and TRBJ2-7): GAGVSQSPSNKVTEKGKDVELRCDPISGHTALYWYRQSLGQGLEFLIYFQGNSAPDKSGLPSDRFSAERTGGSVSTLTIQRTQQEDSAVYLCASSFPTGVYEQYFGPGTRLTVT.

This clone came up many times. The chain combines TRBV27 with TRBJ2-7; a weak D match, TRBD1 (6 bases). From germline, CDR1 is MNHEY and CDR2 SMNVEV (reference sequence). This CDR3 comprises 14 residues. Trimming removed 3 bases at V and 7 bases at J, with 16 bases between. CDR3 loop: CASSFRPGAWEQYF. The CDR3 DNA is TGTGCCAGCAGTTTTAGGCCAGGGGCTTGGGAGCAGTACTTC.

The chain carries TRBV5-4 and TRBJ2-1; TRBD1 matches 8 bases. The V gene's germline CDR1 is SGHNT and CDR2 YYREEE (reference sequence). This CDR3 contains 14 residues. The J segment lost 4 bases and the V segment lost 4 bases, leaving 4 bases of the junction unmatched. CDR3 residues: CASSPWDRYNEQFF. CDR3 nucleotide sequence: TGTGCCAGCAGCCCCTGGGACAGGTACAATGAGCAGTTCTTC.

CDR3 protein: CASSAGQGNIQYF. CDR3 DNA sequence: TGCGCCAGCAGCGCGGGACAGGGGAACATTCAGTACTTC. The chain couples TRBV5-1 to TRBJ2-4; 10 nucleotides align to TRBD1. The CDR3 is made up of 13 amino acids. V shed 4 bases and J 7 bases; nucleotides not matched to a gene: 2. Germline V gives CDR1 SGHRS, CDR2 YFSETQ.

There are many counts of this clone. The chain uses TRBV28 and TRBJ1-2, with TRBD1 as a possible D gene (6 bases). The germline V gene encodes CDR1 MDHEN and CDR2 SYDVKM. Trimming removed 2 bases from V and 4 bases from J, with 8 bases in between. The CDR3 is 13 amino acids. In DNA form, the CDR3 reads TGTGCCAGCAGTTTAGGACAGCTCTATGGCTACACCTTC. Residues: CASSLGQLYGYTF.

This clone has a handful of counts. This may stem from a read error, because a much larger clone lies one nucleotide away. This chain connects TRBV10-3 to TRBJ2-1; TRBD2 agrees at 8 bases. The V gene's germline CDR1 is ENHRY and CDR2 SYGVKD. This CDR3 has 14 amino acids. V gave up 7 bases and J gave up 8 bases; unmatched junction bases: 10. CDR3 amino acids: CAITQRGRSDEQFF. DNA for the CDR3: TGTGCCATCACACAGCGGGGGCGCTCGGATGAGCAGTTCTTC.

The table lists this clone with a few counts. V and J are TRBV7-2 and TRBJ1-2; D possibly corresponds to TRBD1 (6 bases). Trimming pared 4 bases from V and 4 bases from J, leaving 13 bases between. The CDR3 consists of 14 residues. From germline, CDR1 is SGHTA and CDR2 FQGNSA. The CDR3 coding sequence is TGTGCCAGCAGCTCGCGGACAGACTTCTATGGCTACACCTTC. This codes for CASSSRTDFYGYTF.

The rearrangement joins TRBV30 to TRBJ2-2; weak D call: TRBD1 (5 bases). The CDR3 totals 16 residues. V lost 4 bases and J 6 bases, leaving 21 bases between the germline ends. Looked up from germline, CDR1 is GTSNPN and CDR2 is SVGIG (reference sequence). In DNA form, the CDR3 reads TGTGCCTGGACCCAAGGGGCGATGAGGAATCCCGGGGAGCTGTTTTTT. Protein: CAWTQGAMRNPGELFF.

This clone showed up just a few times. The V gene is TRBV29-1, the J gene TRBJ2-3; D uncertain. This CDR3 has 11 residues. The germline V and J ends were trimmed by 0 bases and 2 bases, with 0 bases remaining between them. Per germline, CDR1 SQVTM and CDR2 ANQGSEA. CDR3 protein: CSVEDTDTQYF. In DNA form, the CDR3 reads TGCAGCGTTGAAGACACAGATACGCAGTATTTT.

The DNA of the CDR3 is TGTGCCAGTAGGACAGCCGACACAGATACGCAGTATTTT. This gives the protein CASRTADTDTQYF. The rearrangement links TRBV6-5 to TRBJ2-3; a weak D match, TRBD1 (6 bases). V gave up 9 bases and J gave up 2 bases, with 12 bases separating them. Germline V lookup: CDR1 MNHEY, CDR2 SVGAGI. The CDR3 loop spans 13 amino acids.

This clone is a singleton in its sample. This clone may be a read error of a much larger clone one base away. This chain links TRBV11-2 with TRBJ2-7, with D perhaps TRBD2 (5 bases). The CDR3 length is 13 residues. The germline V and J ends were trimmed by 0 bases and 3 bases, with 6 bases remaining between them. Germline CDR1 reads SGHAT; CDR2 reads FQNNGV. CDR3: CASSLDRGYEQYF. The CDR3 DNA is TGTGCCAGCAGCTTAGATCGGGGCTACGAGCAGTACTTC.